This T cell receptor beta chain was observed in a study of Ad26.COV2.S vaccination and SARS-CoV-2 variants. This CDR3 has 14 residues. Germline CDR1 MDHEN, CDR2 SYDVKM. Trimming took off 2 bases at V and 6 bases at J, with 14 bases between the two ends. TCRdb's copy holds only in-frame clones and misses some; the assay was immunoSEQ multiplex PCR. Of 300,000 to 450,000 clones in the sample, approximately 85% are singletons; the top ten hold less than 4%. Treatment given: around 19 received Ad26.COV2.S at low or high dose, single or two shots; about five received placebo; per-sample allocation not given. Following the first vaccine or placebo injection, samples were taken on day 63.

The TCR originated in a person aged 18-65 years who received the Ad26.COV2.S COVID-19 vaccine or a placebo. This specimen consisted of peripheral blood, obtained in a trial of Ad26.COV2.S vaccine versus placebo. This chain connects TRBV28 to TRBJ2-7, with D perhaps matching TRBD1 (6 bases). This chain's CDR3 is CASSLPRGMTEQYF. For the CDR3, the DNA is TGTGCCAGCAGTTTACCCAGGGGTATGACCGAGCAGTACTTC.